The TCR beta chain under discussion was sequenced for a study of beta chain features in type 1 diabetes. Study-wide results and caveats: An over-representation of cells with high TCR expression could result from cDNA sequencing.

The sequenced template was cDNA made from the entire isolated RNA. Sequenced by immunoSEQ multiplex PCR; TCRdb stores in-frame clones only, minus some. Seen here are under 300,000 clones, approximately 8% observed once, and the top ten hold more than 0.9%. The germline gives CDR1 KGHSH, CDR2 LQKENI. This CDR3 has 13 amino acids. V shed 5 bases and J shed 7 bases, with 11 bases lying between them. To note about this clone: Its matching antigen is unknown.

The chain uses TRBV18 and TRBJ1-4; D uncertain. The receptor was derived from a young woman in good health. The sequenced material came from central memory CD4+ T cells from blood. The CDR3 reads CASSTRESEKLFF. The CDR3 nucleotides are TGTGCCAGCTCAACCAGAGAGAGTGAAAAACTGTTTTTT. Using reference TRBV18 and TRBJ1-4 for the parts outside the CDR3, the full variable domain is NAGVMQNPRHLVRRRGQEARLRCSPMKGHSHVYWYRQLPEEGLKFMVYLQKENIIDESGMPKERFSAEFPKEGPSILRIQQVVRGDSAAYFCASSTRESEKLFFGSGTQLSVL.